This T cell receptor (beta chain) was observed in a study of glioma-infiltrating T cells. TCR alpha and beta CDR3 regions were amplified from RNA using iRepertoire nested multiplex PCR. For one-step reverse transcription and amplification, 100-400 ng of tissue mRNA or PBMC total RNA was used. TCRdb re-called the multiplex PCR reads with MiXCR, one entry per CDR3 protein. The sample lists some 180,000 distinct CDR3 sequences; over 30% were seen once. This clonotype came up a few times. Its antigen is not known. With V trimmed by 4 bases and J by 2 bases, 6 bases remained unmatched. The germline gives CDR1 ENHRY, CDR2 SYGVKD. The CDR3 totals 15 residues. The study, taken as a whole, reports: Tissue-blood divergence was below expectation in non-neoplastic patients, above in gliomas. Only very few CDR3 sequences appeared in both tissue and blood.

The specimen was glioma tissue, nonneoplastic brain tissue, or PBMCs (not recorded which). V usage is TRBV10-3 and J usage is TRBJ2-5; TRBD1 aligns across 8 bases. The sequence derives from a human donor with low-grade glioma or glioblastoma, undergoing nonglioma brain surgery, or in good health (not recorded which). The CDR3 sequence is CAISALTGGQETQYF. The CDR3 DNA reads TGTGCCATCAGTGCCTTAACAGGGGGGCAAGAGACCCAGTACTTC.